This TCR beta chain emerged from a study of monozygotic twins with inflammatory bowel disease. Overall study results and limits: Versus healthy twins, IBD patients showed fewer clonotypes shared with others, especially with disease activity. Differing immunosuppressive treatments may have added variability to patient repertoires. Support was lacking for any single strong IBD-associated signal or clonotype.

Notes on this clonotype: Its specificity is not known.

The CDR3 spans 12 residues. The germline CDR1 and CDR2 sequences are MNHEY and SVGEGT. TCRdb re-called the 5' RACE reads, yielding one record per CDR3 amino acid sequence without DNA. The sample data list roughly 160,000 distinct CDR3 sequences. The chain combines TRBV6-2 or TRBV6-3 with TRBJ2-7; TCRdb outputs TRBD2, but without DNA this stays unchecked. The clonotype originates from a human donor with ulcerative colitis or Crohn's disease, or a healthy co-twin of an affected twin (not recorded which). Sequencing used blood. This CDR3 is CASRPGGGEQYF.